Below, 22 T cell receptor beta chains from the same sample are listed, as sequenced in a study of T-cell memory formation after mild COVID-19. TCRdb re-analysed the 5' RACE reads in MiXCR, keeping a single row per CDR3 protein. The sample lists fewer than 40,000 distinct CDR3 sequences; around 8% were seen once. The sequenced material came from PBMCs or a T cell subset sorted from them (not recorded which). The receptors were gathered from a man in his late teens or twenties who had mild COVID-19 (a few samples of this study predate the infection). Cell type and time point are not known.

This clonotype came up many times. The chain has TRBV29-1 and TRBJ2-5, with 9 nucleotides matching TRBD2. The length of the CDR3 is 13 residues. Germline CDR1 is SQVTM and CDR2 is ANQGSEA. Trimming at V came to 6 bases and at J to 4 bases, leaving 6 bases not matched to a gene. CDR3 amino acids: CSVNAGGRETQYF. In nucleotides, the CDR3 is TGCAGCGTCAATGCGGGGGGGAGAGAGACCCAGTACTTC.

The chain has TRBV28 and TRBJ2-5, with 9 bases identical to TRBD1. The CDR3 consists of 14 residues. After removal of 5 bases from V and 4 bases from J, the junction contained 5 bases not matched to a gene. The germline CDR1 and CDR2 sequences are MDHEN and SYDVKM. The CDR3 DNA sequence: TGTGCCAGCAGTCCGGGACAGGGCTCAGAGACCCAGTACTTC. Its protein product is CASSPGQGSETQYF.

Ten or more counts support this clonotype. This chain links TRBV19 with TRBJ2-7, with TRBD1 matching 9 bases. Unmatched junction bases numbered 4, after V lost 8 bases and J lost 5 bases. The CDR3 covers 12 residues. CDR1 is LNHDA and CDR2 is SQIVND in the germline V gene (reference sequence). This CDR3 is CASRQGDNEQYF. The CDR3 nucleotides are TGTGCCAGTCGACAGGGGGACAACGAGCAGTACTTC.

This clonotype showed up just a few times. The rearrangement joins TRBV20-1 to TRBJ1-5; unclear D gene. Germline CDR1 and CDR2: DFQATT and SNEGSKA (reference sequence). The CDR3 has 15 residues. Trimming left V 0 bases short and J 2 bases short, with 11 bases between. The CDR3 DNA sequence: TGCAGTGCTAGAGATGACCGCGGCGGCAATCAGCCCCAGCATTTT. As protein: CSARDDRGGNQPQHF.

This clonotype came up many times. This sequence joins TRBV28 and TRBJ1-5; no reliable D call. The V gene's germline CDR1 is MDHEN and CDR2 SYDVKM. The CDR3 has 14 residues. Trimming stripped 4 bases from V and 8 bases from J, with 15 bases between. The CDR3 coding sequence is TGTGCCAGCAGTTCACCGGCAGTACGAGAGCCCCAGCATTTT. Amino acid sequence: CASSSPAVREPQHF.

This clonotype was counted a few times. The genes are TRBV7-2 and TRBJ1-1, with 12 nucleotides matching TRBD1. The germline V gene has CDR1 SGHTA and CDR2 FQGNSA. CDR3 size: 16 residues. V lost 4 bases to trimming and J lost 5 bases; unmatched junction nucleotides: 8. CDR3 amino acids: CASSSGQGAGGTEAFF. The CDR3 region has the DNA TGTGCCAGCAGCTCGGGACAGGGGGCTGGGGGGACTGAAGCTTTCTTT.

This clonotype was seen many times. The chain carries TRBV7-9 and TRBJ2-2; 7 bases align to TRBD1. The V gene's germline CDR1 is SEHNR and CDR2 FQNEAQ (reference sequence). J lost 1 base, V lost 8 bases, and 7 bases had no gene match. The CDR3 runs 15 residues. CDR3 amino acids: CASGPQGVNTGELFF. In DNA, the CDR3 is TGTGCCAGCGGTCCTCAGGGGGTGAACACCGGGGAGCTGTTTTTT.

The table lists this clonotype with many counts. The chain combines TRBV7-2 with TRBJ1-2, with TRBD1 as a possible D gene (6 bases). The germline V gene has CDR1 SGHTA and CDR2 FQGNSA. The CDR3 runs 15 residues. Trimming left V 0 bases short and J 4 bases short, with 12 bases between. The CDR3 coding sequence is TGTGCCAGCAGCTTAGCTCGACAGGAGCTCTATGGCTACACCTTC. Protein product: CASSLARQELYGYTF.

This clonotype was observed many times. V is TRBV6-6 and J is TRBJ2-5; 13 positions match TRBD2. V lost 2 bases, J lost 5 bases, and 11 bases stayed unmatched. The CDR3 totals 18 residues. Germline values: CDR1 MNHNY, CDR2 SVGAGI (reference sequence). CDR3 in DNA: TGTGCCAGCAGTTACCGCACTAGCGGGGGGGCCCGTGTGGAGACCCAGTACTTC. This translates into CASSYRTSGGARVETQYF.

This clonotype occurred a few times. The chain has TRBV4-3 and TRBJ2-7; weak D call: TRBD2 (5 bases). The germline V gene has CDR1 LGHNA and CDR2 YSLEER. The V and J ends lost 4 bases and 8 bases respectively, with 21 bases between them. There are 15 residues in the CDR3. CDR3 protein: CASSLVGLSRGKQYF. The CDR3 nucleotides read TGCGCCAGCAGCCTCGTCGGACTCTCCCGGGGAAAGCAGTACTTC.

This clonotype was seen repeatedly, ten times or more. This chain links TRBV5-1 with TRBJ2-2; the match to TRBD2 covers 9 bases. The germline V gene has CDR1 SGHRS and CDR2 YFSETQ. The length of the CDR3 is 16 residues. V lost 6 bases and J lost 2; bases outside the gene matches: 8. The CDR3: CASIPGSGGNTGELFF. DNA of the CDR3: TGCGCCAGCATCCCAGGTAGCGGGGGAAACACCGGGGAGCTGTTTTTT.

This clonotype was counted many times. The genes are TRBV5-8 and TRBJ1-5; no firm D call. Germline assignment: CDR1 SGHTS and CDR2 YDEGEE. V was clipped by 0 bases and J by 4 bases, with 14 bases between them. The CDR3 is made up of 16 amino acids. In DNA form, the CDR3 reads TGTGCCAGCAGCTTGGGTACTGGGCTGTGGAATCAGCCCCAGCATTTT. Its translation: CASSLGTGLWNQPQHF.

Ten or more counts support this clonotype. The rearrangement links TRBV7-3 to TRBJ2-3, with 13 positions matching TRBD2. This CDR3 has 21 residues. Trimming at V came to 5 bases and at J to 3 bases, leaving 20 bases not matched to a gene. Per germline, CDR1 SGHTA and CDR2 FQGTGA. As DNA, the CDR3 is TGTGCCAGCAGCCCCCGACCGGGACTAGCGGGGAGCCCGGCCCGGACAGATACGCAGTATTTT. It yields the protein CASSPRPGLAGSPARTDTQYF.

CDR3 sequence: CASSSPGQGPAYNEQFF. The CDR3, as DNA: TGTGCCAGCAGCTCACCGGGACAGGGGCCTGCCTACAATGAGCAGTTCTTC. The chain carries TRBV7-6 and TRBJ2-1, with 10 nucleotides matching TRBD1. This CDR3 spans 17 amino acids. CDR1 is SGHVS and CDR2 is FNYEAQ in the germline V gene. After removal of 4 bases from V and 2 bases from J, the junction contained 8 bases not matched to a gene.

This clonotype was seen at least ten times. V is TRBV7-2 and J is TRBJ1-3; no clear D. The germline V and J ends were trimmed by 1 base and 9 bases, with 7 bases remaining between them. The CDR3 contains 12 residues. Germline V gives CDR1 SGHTA, CDR2 FQGNSA. The CDR3 nucleotides are TGTGCCAGCAGCTTAGGGTTAAGCACCATATATTTT. Translation gives CASSLGLSTIYF.

There are many counts of this clonotype. The chain uses TRBV5-1 and TRBJ2-2, with 8 bases that match TRBD1. The CDR3 covers 14 residues. CDR1 SGHRS and CDR2 YFSETQ come from the germline V gene. Trimming at V came to 9 bases and at J to 2 bases, leaving 6 bases not matched to a gene. The CDR3 sequence is CATSDRGNTGELFF. The CDR3 DNA follows: TGCGCCACGAGCGACAGGGGAAACACCGGGGAGCTGTTTTTT.

This clonotype has more than one count but fewer than ten. The chain joins TRBV29-1 to TRBJ1-1, with no clear D. The CDR3 spans 11 residues. With 1 base removed from V and 8 bases from J, the gap between germline ends came to 8 bases. The V gene's germline CDR1 is SQVTM and CDR2 ANQGSEA. DNA of the CDR3: TGCAGCGTTGAAGTTTACTTAGAAGCTTTCTTT. Protein sequence: CSVEVYLEAFF.

This clonotype was seen ten or more times. The chain carries TRBV29-1 and TRBJ2-3, with TRBD2 identical over 10 bases. Germline V gives CDR1 SQVTM, CDR2 ANQGSEA. After removal of 4 bases from V and 5 bases from J, the junction contained 3 bases not matched to a gene. The CDR3 has 13 amino acids. The CDR3 reads CSVVLAGEDTQYF. The CDR3 DNA is TGCAGCGTTGTTCTAGCGGGGGAAGATACGCAGTATTTT.

The chain carries TRBV19 and TRBJ1-1; weak D call: TRBD1 (5 bases). This CDR3 contains 14 residues. Looked up from germline, CDR1 is LNHDA and CDR2 is SQIVND (reference sequence). V shed 1 base and J shed 1 base, with 7 bases lying between them. CDR3 DNA sequence: TGTGCCAGTAGTATAGCGACAGCGAACACTGAAGCTTTCTTT. Encoded protein: CASSIATANTEAFF.

This clonotype was picked up a small number of times. The chain couples TRBV7-2 to TRBJ2-7; 7 bases are a match to TRBD1. Per the germline V gene, CDR1 is SGHTA and CDR2 is FQGNSA. This CDR3 region has 16 residues. V dropped 1 base and J dropped 3; count of bases not matched to a gene: 9. The CDR3 loop is CASSLEGATPIYEQYF. The CDR3 nucleotides are TGTGCCAGCAGCTTAGAGGGGGCTACTCCAATCTACGAGCAGTACTTC.

Relative to its sample, this clonotype is medium-sized. The chain combines TRBV4-1 with TRBJ1-2; D is unresolved. Between the trimmed V and J ends, which lost 1 base and 5 bases, there was a span of 11 bases. Germline V gene sequence: CDR1 MGHRA, CDR2 YSYEKL. There are 14 residues in the CDR3. CDR3: CASSQVRTGYGYTF. The CDR3 DNA reads TGCGCCAGCAGCCAAGTAAGGACGGGTTATGGCTACACCTTC.

This clonotype was observed at least ten times. The chain carries TRBV9 and TRBJ2-1; D perhaps matches TRBD2 (5 bases). V lost 0 bases to trimming and J lost 8 bases, with 12 bases between them. Germline V CDR1 and CDR2: SGDLS, YYNGEE. The CDR3 length is 14 residues. The CDR3 sequence is CASSVGPRRDEQFF. The CDR3 nucleotides read TGTGCCAGCAGCGTAGGACCTCGGCGGGATGAGCAGTTCTTC.